These 24 T cell receptor beta chains share one sample of origin, sequenced in a study of PD-1 blockade in classical Hodgkin lymphoma. As for time point: cycle 4 day 1 (C4D1), after more than 5 weeks of nivolumab. Every patient relapsed after autologous stem cell transplantation, and brentuximab vedotin exposure varied. This table comes from immunoSEQ multiplex PCR, and its TCRdb copy is limited to in-frame clones, with some not included. The sample carries 21,000 or so clones, roughly 85% recorded once. Sample: peripheral blood mononuclear cells (PBMCs), taken before the fourth cycle of nivolumab. The receptors here all came from a human donor with classical Hodgkin lymphoma.

This rearrangement joins TRBV4-2 to TRBJ1-1; TRBD1 might be the D (5 bases). V dropped 9 bases and J dropped 6 bases, with 17 bases sitting between them. There are 13 residues in the CDR3. The germline V gene has CDR1 LGHNA and CDR2 YNFKEQ. The CDR3 reads CASTQDHYAEAFF. The CDR3 DNA is TGTGCCAGTACACAGGACCACTATGCTGAAGCTTTCTTT.

The chain combines TRBV14 with TRBJ2-5; D unclear. The CDR3 runs to 16 residues. CDR1 is SGHDN, CDR2 FVKESK, per germline. The germline V and J ends were trimmed by 3 bases and 1 base, with 15 bases remaining between them. DNA for the CDR3: TGTGCCAGCAGCCAGGGCCAGGTGCCACGCCAAGAGACCCAGTACTTC. This encodes CASSQGQVPRQETQYF.

The CDR3 bases are TGCGCCAGCAGCGGGGGGAGCAGGGGGCTCTACGAGCAGTACTTC. Its translation is CASSGGSRGLYEQYF. The chain joins TRBV4-1 to TRBJ2-7; 8 positions match TRBD1. Germline values: CDR1 MGHRA, CDR2 YSYEKL. The CDR3 consists of 15 residues. The trim removed 5 bases at V and 3 bases at J, leaving 9 bases unmatched.

CDR3 bases: TGTGCCAGCAGCCAAGGATCTGGGGGACACACCGGGGAGCTGTTTTTT. Protein sequence: CASSQGSGGHTGELFF. This sequence joins TRBV14 and TRBJ2-2; D may match TRBD1 or TRBD2 (5 bases each). Trimming pared 1 base from V and 3 bases from J, leaving 12 bases between. Germline V CDR1 and CDR2: SGHDN, FVKESK. The CDR3 length is 16 residues.

The chain employs TRBV18 and TRBJ1-3, with a weak D call TRBD1 (6 bases). The length of the CDR3 is 15 residues. Trimming took off 4 bases at V and 0 bases at J, with 10 bases between the two ends. Germline CDR1 reads KGHSH; CDR2 reads LQKENI. CDR3 amino acids: CASSLGQRSGNTIYF. The CDR3 DNA is TGTGCCAGCTCACTCGGACAGCGCTCTGGAAACACCATATATTTT.

The chain couples TRBV30 to TRBJ2-4; D uncertain. V lost 3 bases and J 7 bases, leaving 16 bases between the germline ends. The CDR3 is 14 residues long. Germline V CDR1 and CDR2: GTSNPN, SVGIG (reference sequence). The DNA of the CDR3 is TGTGCCTGGAGCTATGGGTCCTCCGGGAACATTCAGTACTTC. Its protein product is CAWSYGSSGNIQYF.

J is TRBJ2-2 and V is TRBV19, with 10 positions matching TRBD1. The germline CDR1 and CDR2 sequences are LNHDA and SQIVND (reference sequence). This CDR3 is 14 amino acids long. J lost 7 bases, V lost 6 bases, and 5 bases had no gene match. The CDR3 DNA sequence: TGTGCCAGTAGGCAGACAGGGGGCGGCGGGGAGCTGTTTTTT. This encodes CASRQTGGGGELFF. Complete variable domain (other parts from reference TRBV19 and TRBJ2-2): DGGITQSPKYLFRKEGQNVTLSCEQNLNHDAMYWYRQDPGQGLRLIYYSQIVNDFQKGDIAEGYSVSREKKESFPLTVTSAQKNPTAFYLCASRQTGGGGELFFGEGSRLTVL.

The chain combines TRBV7-9 with TRBJ2-3, with TRBD2 matching 10 bases. This CDR3 is built from 15 residues. The germline CDR1 and CDR2 sequences are SEHNR and FQNEAQ (reference sequence). V shed 5 bases, J shed 2 bases, and the junction held 4 bases outside the gene matches. CDR3 bases: TGTGCCAGCAGCAATAGCGGGGGGACCACAGATACGCAGTATTTT. Amino acid sequence: CASSNSGGTTDTQYF.

The chain couples TRBV7-2 to TRBJ2-7; maybe TRBD1 (6 bases). From germline, CDR1 is SGHTA and CDR2 FQGNSA. The CDR3 spans 14 residues. V was trimmed by 7 bases and J by 4 bases, leaving 17 bases between them. CDR3 coding DNA: TGTGCCAGCACCCTTGCCAGGGGCTATTACGAGCAGTACTTC. This codes for CASTLARGYYEQYF. Filled out from reference TRBV7-2 and TRBJ2-7, the complete variable domain reads GAGVSQSPSNKVTEKGKDVELRCDPISGHTALYWYRQSLGQGLEFLIYFQGNSAPDKSGLPSDRFSAERTGGSVSTLTIQRTQQEDSAVYLCASTLARGYYEQYFGPGTRLTVT.

Here the CDR3 DNA reads TGTGCCACCAGCAGAGGTACATACTCCTACAATGAGCAGTTCTTC. Translation gives CATSRGTYSYNEQFF. This chain uses TRBV15 with TRBJ2-1; no definite D call. The CDR3 has 15 residues. CDR1 is LNHNV, CDR2 YYDKDF, per germline (reference sequence). V lost 1 base, J lost 0 bases, and 7 bases lay in between.

The chain recombines TRBV7-2 with TRBJ2-7, with 8 bases aligning to TRBD1. Trimming removed 5 bases from V and 2 bases from J; junction bases left unmatched: 5. The CDR3 is 14 residues long. CDR1 and CDR2 from the germline V gene are SGHTA and FQGNSA. This CDR3 reads CASSPDRVAYEQYF. CDR3 nucleotides: TGTGCCAGCAGCCCGGACAGGGTAGCCTACGAGCAGTACTTC.

The chain joins TRBV11-2 to TRBJ2-7; 7 nucleotides line up with TRBD2. V was pared by 5 bases and J by 2 bases, with 12 bases of the junction left unmatched. The length of the CDR3 is 16 residues. CDR1 SGHAT and CDR2 FQNNGV come from the germline V gene. The CDR3 region has the DNA TGTGCCAGCAGCCCAATGGGACTACCTAAAGCCTACGAGCAGTACTTC. This codes for CASSPMGLPKAYEQYF.

The chain's CDR3 is CASSLPGGTGELFF. CDR3 sequence (DNA): TGTGCCAGCAGCTTGCCCGGAGGCACCGGGGAGCTGTTTTTT. The V call is TRBV7-2, the J call TRBJ2-2; TRBD2 might be the D (5 bases). This CDR3 is built from 14 residues. V was trimmed by 3 bases and J by 4 bases, leaving 9 bases between them. CDR1 and CDR2 from the germline V gene are SGHTA and FQGNSA.

The V and J genes are TRBV5-1 and TRBJ1-1; 10 bases match TRBD1. From germline, CDR1 is SGHRS and CDR2 YFSETQ. The V segment lost 0 bases and the J segment 4 bases; nucleotides outside the gene matches: 12. The CDR3 is 18 residues long. The CDR3 DNA is TGCGCCAGCAGCTTGGGAGTGGGGGGACAGGGGAGGAGCACTGAAGCTTTCTTT. This translates into CASSLGVGGQGRSTEAFF.

The V gene is TRBV6-1, the J gene TRBJ2-1; D uncertain. The V end lost 2 bases, the J end lost 7 bases, and 9 bases lay between the germline ends. CDR3 length: 13 residues. CDR1 is MNHNS and CDR2 is SASEGT in the germline V gene. CDR3 in amino acids: CASSERQPNEQFF. The CDR3 nucleotides read TGTGCCAGCAGTGAAAGGCAGCCTAATGAGCAGTTCTTC.

The gene calls are TRBV20-1 and TRBJ2-1; D not certain. The CDR3 contains 11 residues. V lost 0 bases, J lost 6 bases, and 3 bases lay in between. CDR1 is DFQATT and CDR2 is SNEGSKA in the germline V gene (reference sequence). The CDR3, as DNA: TGCAGTGCTAGAGACGGCAATGAGCAGTTCTTC. Protein sequence: CSARDGNEQFF.

The chain uses TRBV29-1 and TRBJ2-3; 8 positions agree with TRBD1. The germline V gene encodes CDR1 SQVTM and CDR2 ANQGSEA. V trimming: 1 base; J trimming: 4 bases; junction bases outside the gene matches: 7. The CDR3 covers 15 residues. CDR3 residues: CSVEGGRGPADTQYF. The CDR3 nucleotides are TGCAGCGTTGAAGGCGGCAGGGGGCCCGCAGATACGCAGTATTTT.

This clone came up once. The chain joins TRBV4-3 to TRBJ2-7; D gene uncertain. Trimming pared 3 bases from V and 2 bases from J, leaving 11 bases between. Germline CDR1 is LGHNA and CDR2 is YSLEER. The CDR3 is 14 amino acids. CDR3 sequence (DNA): TGCGCCAGCAGCCAGCTGGGTAACCCCTACGAGCAGTACTTC. Encoded protein: CASSQLGNPYEQYF.

This clone came up a few times. This sequence joins TRBV25-1 and TRBJ1-2; TRBD1 matches 9 bases. The CDR3 has 14 amino acids. Germline V lookup: CDR1 MGHDK, CDR2 SYGVNS. The ends lost 9 bases at V and 4 bases at J; junction bases unmatched: 9. In nucleotides, the CDR3 is TGTGCCAGTTCGGACAGGGACAGGGCCTATGGCTACACCTTC. Protein sequence: CASSDRDRAYGYTF.

The chain carries TRBV6-4 and TRBJ2-2; D not resolved. The CDR3 has 15 residues. In germline, CDR1 is MRHNA, CDR2 SNTAGT. Trimming stripped 6 bases from V and 5 bases from J, with 16 bases between. CDR3 residues: CASSSQRTVTGELFF. The CDR3 bases are TGTGCCAGCAGCTCCCAGCGAACTGTTACCGGGGAGCTGTTTTTT.

This chain uses TRBV2 with TRBJ1-5; D perhaps matches TRBD1 (6 bases). V lost 11 bases to trimming and J lost 5 bases, with 16 bases between them. From germline, CDR1 is SNHLY and CDR2 FYNNEI. CDR3 length: 13 amino acids. CDR3 residues: CAAGATEDQPQHF. The CDR3 DNA follows: TGTGCCGCGGGGGCCACGGAGGATCAGCCCCAGCATTTT.

A single count supports this clone. J is TRBJ1-2 and V is TRBV7-2, with D hard to call. The V gene's germline CDR1 is SGHTA and CDR2 FQGNSA. Trimming stripped 1 base from V and 4 bases from J, with 13 bases between. The CDR3 is 15 residues long. CDR3 protein: CASSLVAAFTYGYTF. In nucleotides, the CDR3 is TGTGCCAGCAGCTTAGTGGCAGCTTTCACCTATGGCTACACCTTC.

This rearrangement joins TRBV18 to TRBJ1-4, with D unresolved. This CDR3 has 12 residues. Trimming took off 2 bases at V and 5 bases at J, with 3 bases between the two ends. Per germline, CDR1 KGHSH and CDR2 LQKENI. This CDR3 reads CASSPWNEKLFF. The CDR3 DNA is TGTGCCAGCTCACCATGGAATGAAAAACTGTTTTTT.

The rearrangement links TRBV5-6 to TRBJ2-7; D gene ambiguous. The CDR3 is 12 amino acids. Germline V gene sequence: CDR1 SGHDT, CDR2 YYEEEE. Trimming cost V 4 bases and J 3 bases, with 8 bases left between them. The CDR3 nucleotides read TGTGCCAGCAGCCGGGTTAGCTACGAGCAGTACTTC. Encoded protein: CASSRVSYEQYF.